The TCR beta chain under discussion was sequenced for a study of shared clonotypes between healthy human individuals. TCRdb's copy holds only in-frame clones and misses some; the assay was immunoSEQ multiplex PCR. The table shows 2 million to 3 million clones, with around nine tenths occurring only once. This CDR3 has 13 residues. CDR1 and CDR2 (germline): MNHNS, SASEGT. V lost 8 bases to trimming and J lost 6 bases, with 14 bases between them. The sequenced material came from naive CD4+ T cells sorted from blood. Subset noted: CD45RA+ positively selected. The chain has TRBV6-1 and TRBJ1-5; TRBD1 is a possible D gene (6 bases). The TCR originated in a man in his late teens or twenties in good health. This CDR3 is CASRGGASQPQHF. The DNA for the CDR3 is TGTGCCAGCCGGGGGGGGGCTAGTCAGCCCCAGCATTTT.